What follows is one TCR beta chain and its context. Its target antigen remains unknown. The record has no base qualities; no much larger clone is one base away. The data belong to a study of shared clonotypes between healthy human individuals (dated by TCRdb to about 2020). Describing the broader study: A couple of women and a few men aged 18 to 49 years were included in the cohort. For each donor, CD4 naive and CD4 memory were each given three plates, CD8 naive was given two plates, and CD8 memory was given one plate. To increase sequencing depth and limit assay-specific biases, different laboratories used diverse techniques to prepare libraries and sequence TCR repertoires. To estimate repertoire size and how much clonotypes are shared between individuals, the study performed deep sequencing of blood TCR repertoires from 4 to 6 healthy adults. Between about 0.8 and 8.9 billion PBMCs per donor were obtained by leukapheresis. Overall results and qualifications from the work: When several donors were compared, the shared fraction of clonotypes was roughly 5% for naive CD4, 3.5% to 4% for naive CD8, 2% to 2.5% for memory CD4, and 0.4% for memory CD8. Because the study included only a small number of donors, the genetic and exposure-history diversity represented was limited. Estimated clonotype richness was generally larger for naive than for memory subsets. Based on pairwise subsampling, the degree of clonotype sharing among donors was expected to be affected by sequencing depth. Sampling was limited to blood, and TCR repertoires in tissue likely differ from TCR repertoires in blood. Higher generation probabilities were observed for clonotypes shared by all four sorted-subset donors than for non-shared clonotypes. Rarefaction of sorted-subset datasets indicated incomplete sequencing despite the large sequencing depth.

Healthy HIV-negative adults with no recently reported acute infections or vaccinations were included as donors. Every donor was a Caucasian adult residing in Nashville, Tennessee, USA. CD4+ T cells were enriched by magnetic negative selection; naive cells were then positively selected on CD45RA, and the negative fraction formed the memory subset. Blood was collected by leukapheresis, and PBMCs were isolated by Ficoll-Histopaque density gradient centrifugation and then cryopreserved in liquid nitrogen vapor phase. Analytical flow cytometry was used to check the purity and quantity of each magnetically sorted T cell population. Genomic DNA was isolated from each sorted fraction and quantified by UV absorbance on a Nanodrop 2000c. Reading from cysteine to phenylalanine, the CDR3 counts 15 amino acids. Only the CDR3 region is kept as DNA, spanning 45 bases read in frame from base 1. CDR1 SGHAT and CDR2 FQNNGV are derived from the germline V gene. V lost 5 bases and J lost 7 bases; the stretch between them is 20 bases long.

Using the deep immunoSEQ assay, TCR CDR3 regions were amplified from genomic DNA by multiplex PCR. For each cell subset, the extracted genomic DNA was distributed evenly across all wells of several immunoSEQ 96-well plates, and each plate served as one replicate. For sorted subsets, approximately 210 ng genomic DNA, equal to 25,000 to 35,000 T cell genomes, was loaded into each replicate PCR. Purified libraries were measured with a Qubit 3.0 fluorometer, size-checked on a Bioanalyzer 2100, and measured again with the KAPA Library Quantification kit. Each immunoSEQ 96-well plate was sequenced on its own single-read 150-cycle Illumina NextSeq 550 flow cell. The study's own analysis went as follows. Because the immunoSEQ output held only junctional sequences and lacked quality scores, the filtering could not match the filtering applied to full-length reads. Sequences were annotated with PyIR, a Python wrapper for IgBLAST v1.9, using IMGT germline references to assign V/J genes and CDR3. Reads were filtered out if the reads had weak V/J assignments (E-value above 1e-6), no CDR3, stop codons, out-of-frame junctions, or ambiguous translated residues. V3J clonotypes were defined as sequences sharing an identical inferred V gene, J gene, and CDR3 amino acid sequence. To compute the percentage overlap between repertoires, the number of shared unique clonotypes was divided by the size of the smaller repertoire. RTK rarefaction, the Chao1 estimator, and Recon v2.1 estimates of unobserved clonotypes were used to assess repertoire richness. OLGA was used to compute generation probabilities for all TCRbeta clonotypes that the gDNA method yielded from a few donors. This immuneACCESS table, as held by TCRdb, lists in-frame sequences with V and J called but not all clones. Of the missing ones, under half trace to an unresolved V gene in checked studies; the others have no known cause. The V and J calls and clone size come from that table; D and trimming were worked out from the DNA. A total of about 730,000 clones appear in this sample, approximately 72% of them only once. The ten largest clonotypes hold approximately 2% of the sample.

Recombination linked TRBV11-2 to TRBJ2-5; the D gene assignment is perhaps TRBD1 or TRBD2, with each matching 5 bases. Source material: memory CD4+ T cells sorted from blood. Sample cell subset or site, as interpreted from the label and publication: CD45RA-negative fraction. The receptor comes from a woman aged 30 to 39 in good health. The DNA reads as follows: TGTGCCAGCAGCCCCCCCGGGGCCGCGTCGGGGACCCAGTACTTC. This sequence encodes CASSPPGAASGTQYF.